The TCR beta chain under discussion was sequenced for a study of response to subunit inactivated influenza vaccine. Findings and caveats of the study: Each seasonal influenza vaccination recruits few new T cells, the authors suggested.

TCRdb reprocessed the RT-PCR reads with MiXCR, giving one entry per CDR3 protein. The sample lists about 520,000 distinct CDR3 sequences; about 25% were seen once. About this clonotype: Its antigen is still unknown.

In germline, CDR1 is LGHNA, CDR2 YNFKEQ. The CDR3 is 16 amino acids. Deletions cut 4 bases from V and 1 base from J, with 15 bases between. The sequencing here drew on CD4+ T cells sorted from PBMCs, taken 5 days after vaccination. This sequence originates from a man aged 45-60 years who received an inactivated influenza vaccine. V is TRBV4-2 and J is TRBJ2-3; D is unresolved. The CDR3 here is CASSPASSTGTDTQYF. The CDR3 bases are TGTGCCAGCAGCCCCGCGTCGAGTACGGGCACAGATACGCAGTATTTT.